Following are 2 T cell receptor beta chains from one sample sequenced in a study of glioma-infiltrating T cells after dendritic cell vaccination. Sequenced by immunoSEQ multiplex PCR; TCRdb stores in-frame clones only, minus some. The sample consists of about 21,000 clones, 79% of them appearing once. The sample was blood, taken before dendritic cell vaccination. The receptors here all came from a human donor with glioblastoma.

In its sample, this clone is medium-sized. The chain links TRBV14 to TRBJ2-1; perhaps TRBD2 as D (6 bases). Germline lookup yields CDR1 SGHDN and CDR2 FVKESK. This CDR3 spans 12 amino acids. Trimming stripped 0 bases from V and 12 bases from J, with 9 bases between. As DNA, the CDR3 is TGTGCCAGCAGCCAAGATGGACTATTGCAGTTCTTC. Protein: CASSQDGLLQFF.

This chain links TRBV6-1 with TRBJ2-3; D ambiguous. This CDR3 spans 11 amino acids. Per the germline V gene, CDR1 is MNHNS and CDR2 is SASEGT. Between the trimmed V and J ends, which lost 5 bases and 11 bases, there was a span of 11 bases. The CDR3: CASSYGVRQYF. CDR3 nucleotide sequence: TGTGCCAGCAGTTATGGAGTTAGGCAGTATTTT.